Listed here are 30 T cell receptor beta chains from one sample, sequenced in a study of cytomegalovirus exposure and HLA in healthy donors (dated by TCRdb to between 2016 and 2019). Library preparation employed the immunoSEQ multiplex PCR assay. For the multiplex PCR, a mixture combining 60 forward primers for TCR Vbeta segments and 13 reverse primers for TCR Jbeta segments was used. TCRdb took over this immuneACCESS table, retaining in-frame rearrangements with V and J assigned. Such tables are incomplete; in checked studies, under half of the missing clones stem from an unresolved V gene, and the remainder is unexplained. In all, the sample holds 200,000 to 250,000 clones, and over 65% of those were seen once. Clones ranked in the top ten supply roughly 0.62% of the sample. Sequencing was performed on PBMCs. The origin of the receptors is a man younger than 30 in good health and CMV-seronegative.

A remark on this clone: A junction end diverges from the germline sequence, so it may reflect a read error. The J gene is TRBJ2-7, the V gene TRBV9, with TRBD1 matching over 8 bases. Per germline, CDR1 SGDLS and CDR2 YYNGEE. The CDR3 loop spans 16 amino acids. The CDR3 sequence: CASSVSPGQGYYEQHF. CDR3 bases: TGTGCCAGCAGCGTTTCCCCCGGACAGGGATACTACGAGCAGCACTTC. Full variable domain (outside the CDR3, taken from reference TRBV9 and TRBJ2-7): DSGVTQTPKHLITATGQRVTLRCSPRSGDLSVYWYQQSLDQGLQFLIQYYNGEERAKGNILERFSAQQFPDLHSELNLSSLELGDSALYFCASSVSPGQGYYEQHFGPGTRLTVT.

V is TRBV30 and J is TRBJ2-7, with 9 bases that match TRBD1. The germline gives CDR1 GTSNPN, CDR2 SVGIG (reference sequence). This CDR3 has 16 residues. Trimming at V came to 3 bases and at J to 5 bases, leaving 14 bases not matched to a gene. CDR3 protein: CAWRDPLRDRVHEQYF. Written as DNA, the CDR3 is TGTGCCTGGAGGGACCCTCTCCGGGACAGGGTCCACGAGCAGTACTTC.

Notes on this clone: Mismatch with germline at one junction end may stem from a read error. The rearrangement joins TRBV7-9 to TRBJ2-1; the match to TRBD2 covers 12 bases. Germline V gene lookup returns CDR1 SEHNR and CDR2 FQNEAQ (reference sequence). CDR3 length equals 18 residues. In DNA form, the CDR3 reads TGTTCCAGCAGCCCGCAACTAGCGGGAGGAACGGACGGCAATGAGCAGTTCTTC. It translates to CSSSPQLAGGTDGNEQFF.

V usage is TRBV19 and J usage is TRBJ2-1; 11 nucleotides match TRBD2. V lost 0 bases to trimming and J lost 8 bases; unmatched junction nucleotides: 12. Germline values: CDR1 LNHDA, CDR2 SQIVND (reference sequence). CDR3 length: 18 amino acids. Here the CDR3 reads CASSIDFFPLAGADEQFF. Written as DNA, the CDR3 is TGTGCCAGTAGTATAGATTTCTTTCCACTAGCGGGAGCGGATGAGCAGTTCTTC.

CDR3 sequence reads: CASSRGGGTEAFF. In nucleotides, the CDR3 is TGTGCCAGCAGTCGAGGGGGGGGCACTGAAGCTTTCTTT. This sequence joins TRBV6-6 and TRBJ1-1, with a weak D call TRBD1 (6 bases). This CDR3 is built from 13 residues. V was cut by 5 bases and J by 4 bases, with 11 bases left in between. Germline V gene lookup returns CDR1 MNHNY and CDR2 SVGAGI (reference sequence).

CDR3 sequence: CASSQENRARVPLKQYF. As DNA, the CDR3 is TGTGCCAGCAGCCAAGAGAATCGGGCCAGGGTCCCTCTCAAGCAGTACTTC. The rearrangement links TRBV4-2 to TRBJ2-7; weak D call: TRBD1 (5 bases). The V end was cut by 0 bases, the J end by 8 bases, with 23 bases between. The CDR3 runs 17 residues. From germline, CDR1 is LGHNA and CDR2 YNFKEQ.

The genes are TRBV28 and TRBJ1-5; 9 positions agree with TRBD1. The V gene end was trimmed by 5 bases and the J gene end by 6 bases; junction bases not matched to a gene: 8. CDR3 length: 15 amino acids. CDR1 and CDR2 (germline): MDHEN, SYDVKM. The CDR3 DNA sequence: TGTGCCAGCAGTACCACAGGGGGCGCGGGTCAGCCCCAGCATTTT. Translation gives CASSTTGGAGQPQHF.

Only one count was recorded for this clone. CDR3 nucleotides: TGTGCCAGCAGCTCGGGACAGGGTGGCGATGAGCAGTTCTTC. It translates to CASSSGQGGDEQFF. This chain uses TRBV5-5 with TRBJ2-1, with 9 nucleotides matching TRBD1. The germline V gene encodes CDR1 SGHKS and CDR2 YYEKEE (reference sequence). The CDR3 sequence is 14 residues long. V was pared by 3 bases and J by 8 bases, with 6 bases of the junction left unmatched.

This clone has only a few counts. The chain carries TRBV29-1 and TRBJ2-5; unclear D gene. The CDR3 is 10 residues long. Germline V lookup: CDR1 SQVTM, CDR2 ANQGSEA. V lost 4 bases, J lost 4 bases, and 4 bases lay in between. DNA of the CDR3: TGCAGCGTTGCGAGAGAGACCCAGTACTTC. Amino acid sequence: CSVARETQYF. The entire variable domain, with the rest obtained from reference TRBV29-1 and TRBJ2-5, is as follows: SAVISQKPSRDICQRGTSLTIQCQVDSQVTMMFWYRQQPGQSLTLIATANQGSEATYESGFVIDKFPISRPNLTFSTLTVSNMSPEDSSIYLCSVARETQYFGPGTRLLVL.

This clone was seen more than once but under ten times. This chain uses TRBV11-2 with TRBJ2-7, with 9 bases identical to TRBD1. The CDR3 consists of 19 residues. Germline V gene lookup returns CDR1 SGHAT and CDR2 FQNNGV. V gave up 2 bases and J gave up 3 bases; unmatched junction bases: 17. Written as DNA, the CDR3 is TGTGCCAGCAGCTTAACCGGGACAGGGAATATCTATGGTTTCTACGAGCAGTACTTC. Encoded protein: CASSLTGTGNIYGFYEQYF.

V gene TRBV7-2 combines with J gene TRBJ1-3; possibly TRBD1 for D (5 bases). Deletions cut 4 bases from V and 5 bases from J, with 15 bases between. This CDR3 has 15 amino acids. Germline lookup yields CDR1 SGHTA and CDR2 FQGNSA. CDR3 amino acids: CASSSPTEGRNTIYF. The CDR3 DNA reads TGTGCCAGCAGCTCTCCGACAGAAGGCAGAAACACCATATATTTT. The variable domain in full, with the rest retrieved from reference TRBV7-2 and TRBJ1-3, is GAGVSQSPSNKVTEKGKDVELRCDPISGHTALYWYRQSLGQGLEFLIYFQGNSAPDKSGLPSDRFSAERTGGSVSTLTIQRTQQEDSAVYLCASSSPTEGRNTIYFGEGSWLTVV.

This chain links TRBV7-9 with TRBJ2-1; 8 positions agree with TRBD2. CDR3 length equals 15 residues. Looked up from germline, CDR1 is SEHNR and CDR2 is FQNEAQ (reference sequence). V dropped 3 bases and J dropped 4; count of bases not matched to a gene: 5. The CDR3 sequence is CASSFQTSVYNEQFF. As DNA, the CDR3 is TGTGCCAGCAGCTTTCAGACTAGCGTGTACAATGAGCAGTTCTTC.

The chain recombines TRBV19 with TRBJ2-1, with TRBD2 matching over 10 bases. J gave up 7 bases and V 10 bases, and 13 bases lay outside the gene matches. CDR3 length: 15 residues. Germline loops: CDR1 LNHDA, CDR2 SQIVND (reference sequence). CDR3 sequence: CATSGTSGIVNEQFF. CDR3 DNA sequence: TGTGCCACCTCAGGCACTAGCGGGATTGTAAATGAGCAGTTCTTC.

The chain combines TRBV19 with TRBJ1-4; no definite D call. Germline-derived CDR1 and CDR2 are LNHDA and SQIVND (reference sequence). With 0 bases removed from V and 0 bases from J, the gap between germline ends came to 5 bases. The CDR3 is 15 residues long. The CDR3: CASSIDRATNEKLFF. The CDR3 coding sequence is TGTGCCAGTAGTATAGACCGGGCAACTAATGAAAAACTGTTTTTT.

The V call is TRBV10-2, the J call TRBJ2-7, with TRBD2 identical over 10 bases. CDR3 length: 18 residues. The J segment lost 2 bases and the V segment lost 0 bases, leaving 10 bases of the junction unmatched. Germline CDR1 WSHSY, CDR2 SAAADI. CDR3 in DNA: TGCGCCAGCAGTGAGTCGGCTAGCGGGAGATATAGAGCCTACGAGCAGTACTTC. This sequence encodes CASSESASGRYRAYEQYF.

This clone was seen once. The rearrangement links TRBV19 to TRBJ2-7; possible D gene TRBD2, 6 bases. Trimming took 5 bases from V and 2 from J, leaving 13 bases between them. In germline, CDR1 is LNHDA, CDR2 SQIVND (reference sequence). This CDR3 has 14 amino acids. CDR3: CASSDGRGAYEQYF. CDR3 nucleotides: TGTGCCAGTAGTGACGGGAGAGGGGCCTACGAGCAGTACTTC.

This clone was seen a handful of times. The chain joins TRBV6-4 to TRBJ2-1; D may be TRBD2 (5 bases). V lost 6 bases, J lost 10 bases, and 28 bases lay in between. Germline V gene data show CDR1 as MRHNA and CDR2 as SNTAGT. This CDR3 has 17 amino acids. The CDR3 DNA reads TGTGCCAGCAGAACCGCATTAAGAGCGGCTGGAGGTGGAGAGCAGTTCTTC. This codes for CASRTALRAAGGGEQFF.

This CDR3 is CASSLGASTDTQYF. The CDR3 DNA follows: TGTGCCAGCAGCCTGGGCGCTAGCACAGATACGCAGTATTTT. V is TRBV11-3 and J is TRBJ2-3; D gene ambiguous. V was cut by 5 bases and J by 0 bases, with 9 bases left in between. The CDR3 is 14 residues long. Germline V gives CDR1 SGHNT, CDR2 YENEEA.

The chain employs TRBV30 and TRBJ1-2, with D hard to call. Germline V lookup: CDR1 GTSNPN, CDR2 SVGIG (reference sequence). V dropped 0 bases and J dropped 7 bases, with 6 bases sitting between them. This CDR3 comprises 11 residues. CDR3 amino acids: CAWSVRVGYTF. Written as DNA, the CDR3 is TGTGCCTGGAGTGTACGGGTTGGCTACACCTTC. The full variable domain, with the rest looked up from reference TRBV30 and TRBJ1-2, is SQTIHQWPATLVQPVGSPLSLECTVEGTSNPNLYWYRQAAGRGLQLLFYSVGIGQISSEVPQNLSASRPQDRQFILSSKKLLLSDSGFYLCAWSVRVGYTFGSGTRLTVV.

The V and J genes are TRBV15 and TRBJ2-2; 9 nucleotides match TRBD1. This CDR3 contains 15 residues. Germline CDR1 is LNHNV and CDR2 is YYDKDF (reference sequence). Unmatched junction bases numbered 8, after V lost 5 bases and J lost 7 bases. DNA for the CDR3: TGTGCCACCAGCGAAAGGACAGGGGTGGGCGGGGAGCTGTTTTTT. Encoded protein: CATSERTGVGGELFF.

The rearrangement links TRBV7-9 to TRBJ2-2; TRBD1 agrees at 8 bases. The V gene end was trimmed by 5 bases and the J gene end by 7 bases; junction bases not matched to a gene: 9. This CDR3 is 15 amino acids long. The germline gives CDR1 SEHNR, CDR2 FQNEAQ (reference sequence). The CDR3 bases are TGTGCCAGCAGCCAGGGGGCTCGGGGGATCGGGGAGCTGTTTTTT. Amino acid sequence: CASSQGARGIGELFF. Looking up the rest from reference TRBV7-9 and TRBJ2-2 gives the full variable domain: DTGVSQNPRHKITKRGQNVTFRCDPISEHNRLYWYRQTLGQGPEFLTYFQNEAQLEKSRLLSDRFSAERPKGSFSTLEIQRTEQGDSAMYLCASSQGARGIGELFFGEGSRLTVL.

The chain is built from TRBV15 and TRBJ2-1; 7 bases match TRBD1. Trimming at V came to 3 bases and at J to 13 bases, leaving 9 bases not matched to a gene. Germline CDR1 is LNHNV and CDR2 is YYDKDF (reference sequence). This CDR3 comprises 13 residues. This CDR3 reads CATSRDTRQGQFF. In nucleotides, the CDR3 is TGTGCCACCAGCAGGGATACAAGACAGGGCCAGTTCTTC.

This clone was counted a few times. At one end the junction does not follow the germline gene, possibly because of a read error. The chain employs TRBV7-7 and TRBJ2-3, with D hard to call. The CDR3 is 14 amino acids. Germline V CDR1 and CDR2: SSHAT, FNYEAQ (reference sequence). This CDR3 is CASSPGGSTDTQYF. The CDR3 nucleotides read TGTGCTAGCAGCCCCGGCGGAAGCACAGATACGCAGTATTTT.

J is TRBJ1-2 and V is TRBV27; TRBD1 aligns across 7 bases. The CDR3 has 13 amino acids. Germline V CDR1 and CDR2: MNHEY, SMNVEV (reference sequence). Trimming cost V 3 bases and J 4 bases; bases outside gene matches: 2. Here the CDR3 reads CASSLPGGYGYTF. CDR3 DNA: TGTGCCAGCAGTTTGCCAGGGGGCTATGGCTACACCTTC.

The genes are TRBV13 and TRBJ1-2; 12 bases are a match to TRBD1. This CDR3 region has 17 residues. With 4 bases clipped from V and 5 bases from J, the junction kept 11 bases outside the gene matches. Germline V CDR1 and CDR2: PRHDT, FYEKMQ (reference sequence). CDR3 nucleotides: TGTGCCAGCAGCTCGCCGGGACAGGGGGCAGTAGGGTATGGCTACACCTTC. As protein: CASSSPGQGAVGYGYTF.

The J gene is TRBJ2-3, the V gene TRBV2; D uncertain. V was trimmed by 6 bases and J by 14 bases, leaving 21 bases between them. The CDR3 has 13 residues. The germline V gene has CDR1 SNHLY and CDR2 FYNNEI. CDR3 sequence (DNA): TGTGCCAGCAGGAGGCAGACGTTCCTAACCCCGTATTTT. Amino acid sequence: CASRRQTFLTPYF.

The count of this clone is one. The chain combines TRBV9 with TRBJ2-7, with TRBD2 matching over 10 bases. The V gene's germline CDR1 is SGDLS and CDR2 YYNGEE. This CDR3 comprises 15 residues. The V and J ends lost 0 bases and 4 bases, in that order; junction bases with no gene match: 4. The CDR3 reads CASSVGTSGLYEQYF. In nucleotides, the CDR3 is TGTGCCAGCAGCGTAGGGACTAGCGGATTGTACGAGCAGTACTTC.

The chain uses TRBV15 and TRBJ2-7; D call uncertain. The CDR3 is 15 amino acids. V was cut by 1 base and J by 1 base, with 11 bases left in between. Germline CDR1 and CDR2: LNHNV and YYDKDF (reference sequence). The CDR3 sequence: CATSRAARVSYEQYF. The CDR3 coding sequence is TGTGCCACCAGCAGAGCCGCGAGAGTTTCCTACGAGCAGTACTTC.

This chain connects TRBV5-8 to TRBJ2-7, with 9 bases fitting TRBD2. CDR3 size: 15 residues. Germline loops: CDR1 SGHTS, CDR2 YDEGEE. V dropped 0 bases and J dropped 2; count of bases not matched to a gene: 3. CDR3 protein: CASSLVLAGTYEQYF. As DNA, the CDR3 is TGTGCCAGCAGCTTGGTGCTAGCGGGAACCTACGAGCAGTACTTC. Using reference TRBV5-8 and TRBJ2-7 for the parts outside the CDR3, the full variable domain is EAGVTQSPTHLIKTRGQQATLRCSPISGHTSVYWYQQALGLGLQFLLWYDEGEERNRGNFPPRFSGRQFPNYSSELNVNALELEDSALYLCASSLVLAGTYEQYFGPGTRLTVT.

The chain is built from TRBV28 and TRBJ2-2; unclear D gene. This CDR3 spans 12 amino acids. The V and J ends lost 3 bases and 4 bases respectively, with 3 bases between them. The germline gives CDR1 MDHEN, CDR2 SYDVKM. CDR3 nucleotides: TGTGCCAGCAGTTTTAGCACCGGGGAGCTGTTTTTT. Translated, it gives CASSFSTGELFF.